This paragraph reports one T cell receptor beta chain. Its antigen remains undetermined. The record has no base qualities; no much larger clone is one base away. A cohort of some 29 patients with locally advanced or metastatic urothelial carcinoma, treated at Memorial Sloan Kettering on a trial protocol, was included. Peripheral blood mononuclear cells were collected pretreatment and during treatment, with between 1 and 8 total time points obtained per patient. The Qiagen DNeasy Blood extraction kit was used to purify genomic DNA from total PBMCs and tumor samples. PBMCs were collected pretreatment and during treatment, and were isolated and stored as previously described. To estimate absolute template abundance from read counts, synthetic TCR analog templates were spiked into each PCR. The immunoSEQ assay used bias-controlled V and J gene primers to amplify TCRbeta CDR3 regions from genomic DNA. Sequencing of rearranged TCRbeta segments was performed at approximately 20X coverage. The study's own analysis went as follows. Sequencing errors were corrected by clustering, and CDR3s were annotated against IMGT so that V, D and J genes could be assigned. Out-of-frame and stop-codon sequences were excluded, and only productive TCRbeta rearrangements were used in downstream analyses. To compute clonality, Shannon entropy was normalized by the log of the number of unique productive sequences and then subtracted from one. Fisher's exact test with Benjamini-Hochberg correction, using a cutoff of adjusted p below 0.01, was how clones that differed between time points or between blood and tumor were identified. In TCRdb, the immuneACCESS table is reduced to in-frame sequences with V and J assigned. These tables do not hold every clone; where another copy was compared, an unresolved V gene accounts for under half, and the others remain unexplained. Clone size and the V and J calls come from that table; the DNA yielded D and trimming. The sample table holds some 25,000 clones, of which approximately 86% were seen once. The leading ten clones occupy around 32% of the sample.

V and J are truncated by 5 bases and 5 bases respectively, leaving an intervening sequence of 21 bases. Measured from the cysteine to the phenylalanine, the CDR3 is 16 residues long. Kept here is only the CDR3 DNA, which spans 48 bases and is read in frame from base 1. The germline V gene (reference sequence) supplies CDR1 PRHDT and CDR2 FYEKMQ. The record originates from a study of PD-L1 blockade in urothelial cancer (dated by TCRdb to the late 2010s). Describing the broader study: All patients started therapy at some point between 2014 and 2016 and received atezolizumab 1,200 mg intravenously every 3 weeks. About 10 patients achieved durable clinical benefit and some 21 did not. Blood samples were analyzed at 3 weeks after treatment start (second dose) and at 6 weeks after treatment start. Blood samples yielded a median of roughly 140,000 T cells and tens of thousands of unique TCRs, with median clonality roughly 0.084. Durable clinical benefit was defined as a progression-free survival longer than 6 months, and TCR features were additionally tested against progression-free survival and overall survival. Pretreatment tumor samples, along with matched peripheral blood serially collected before and after atezolizumab treatment, were subjected to TCR sequencing. About 90% of the roughly 29 patients were identified as males with urothelial cancer of bladder origin, and a prior smoking history was reported by 18 of 29 patients. Approximately 29 patients had pretreatment blood TCR-seq, roughly 25 had at least one posttreatment blood collection, and roughly 25 had tumor TCR-seq. Whole exome sequencing and RNA sequencing of pretreatment tumors were performed alongside TCR sequencing in the same patients. An ECOG performance status of 0 or 1 was recorded for the patients, and 0 to 3 prior chemotherapy regimens had been received by the patients. The study was an exploratory multi-omic analysis of somatic, immune and clinical correlates of response to PD-L1 blockade with atezolizumab in urothelial cancer.

Results and caveats for the whole study, not just this receptor: Because the sample size was small (n of about 30) and many exploratory analyses were performed, the results are intended to be hypothesis-generating. Among patients with durable benefit, tumor-associated TCR clones showed greater expansion in peripheral blood 3 weeks after treatment started (n ≈ 20, p = 0.022). A pretreatment peripheral blood TCR clonality below the median was linked to improved progression-free and overall survival.

The sample in question was PBMCs, obtained around atezolizumab (anti-PD-L1) treatment. This clonotype originated in a man aged 55 to 70 with urothelial cancer. The chain employs TRBV13 and TRBJ1-1; a tentative D match to TRBD1 spans 6 bases. The DNA is TGTGCCAGCAGCCCCCGGGAGGGGGGACCTGCTACTGAAGCTTTCTTT. The encoded protein is CASSPREGGPATEAFF.